These 28 T cell receptor beta chains were all obtained from the same sample, sequenced in a study of vaccination and CD4 T cells after COVID-19. Treatment in this sample: roughly 11-day PBMC culture with coronavirus spike peptide pools or control peptides (ViraFEST assay). CD4+ T cells that had been cultured provided DNA sequenced with the Oncomine TCR Beta short-read assay. TCRdb reanalysed the PCR reads using MiXCR and keeps one entry per CDR3 protein. The sample yields approximately 10,000 distinct CDR3 sequences, roughly two thirds seen once. Their target antigens are unknown. Sequenced input: CD4+ T cells from blood, cultured in vitro. Receptor source: a human donor who had recovered from COVID-19.

The gene calls are TRBV5-1 and TRBJ2-2, with 7 nucleotides matching TRBD1. CDR1 and CDR2 (germline): SGHRS, YFSETQ. V gave up 2 bases and J gave up 4 bases; unmatched junction bases: 11. The length of the CDR3 is 17 residues. DNA of the CDR3: TGCGCCAGCAGCTTAAACCCGGGACAGTCCGTCACCGGGGAGCTGTTTTTT. This translates into CASSLNPGQSVTGELFF.

The chain combines TRBV7-2 with TRBJ2-5; D ambiguous. The CDR3 loop spans 13 amino acids. Trimming took off 4 bases at V and 4 bases at J, with 10 bases between the two ends. Looked up from germline, CDR1 is SGHTA and CDR2 is FQGNSA. CDR3 bases: TGTGCCAGCAGCTCCCAGAGGAGAGAGACCCAGTACTTC. Translation gives CASSSQRRETQYF.

Sample share makes this clonotype medium-sized. The chain employs TRBV6-2 or TRBV6-3 and TRBJ2-2, with D hard to call. This CDR3 comprises 14 residues. Germline assignment: CDR1 MNHEY and CDR2 SVGEGT. Trimming removed 6 bases from V and 1 base from J, with 9 bases in between. CDR3: CASRNGRNTGELFF. DNA for the CDR3: TGTGCCAGCAGAAACGGACGGAACACCGGGGAGCTGTTTTTT.

This sequence joins TRBV5-3 and TRBJ2-5; tentatively, D is TRBD1 (5 bases). TRBV5-3 is given ORF status, its function remaining uncertain. The CDR3 is 14 residues long. The V end lost 8 bases, the J end lost 2 bases, and 16 bases lay between the germline ends. CDR3 in amino acids: CASSLMPGQETQYF. CDR3 DNA sequence: TGTGCCAGCAGCCTAATGCCAGGGCAAGAGACCCAGTACTTC.

This chain uses TRBV7-2 with TRBJ2-5; 10 nucleotides agree with TRBD2. The V and J ends lost 5 bases and 5 bases, in that order; junction bases with no gene match: 11. This CDR3 comprises 16 residues. Germline values: CDR1 SGHTA, CDR2 FQGNSA. The CDR3 sequence: CASSRRAGGPQETQYF. The CDR3 nucleotides read TGTGCCAGCAGCCGGAGAGCGGGGGGGCCCCAGGAGACCCAGTACTTC.

The chain couples TRBV7-2 to TRBJ2-7; TRBD2 agrees at 9 bases. The CDR3 is 15 residues long. Losses at the gene ends were 2 bases for V and 9 bases for J; bases not matched to a gene: 11. From germline, CDR1 is SGHTA and CDR2 FQGNSA. The CDR3: CASSLSSSGGHAQYF. DNA of the CDR3: TGTGCCAGCAGCTTATCTTCCAGCGGGGGGCATGCGCAGTACTTC.

The chain has TRBV4-3 and TRBJ1-5; D gene ambiguous. There are 15 residues in the CDR3. Germline CDR1 and CDR2: LGHNA and YSLEER. Deletions cut 0 bases from V and 3 bases from J, with 9 bases between. The CDR3 region is CASSQDLTNNQPQHF. The CDR3 DNA follows: TGCGCCAGCAGCCAAGATTTGACAAACAATCAGCCCCAGCATTTT.

This chain connects TRBV6-5 to TRBJ2-5; D might be TRBD1 or TRBD2, each matching 6 bases. Germline-derived CDR1 and CDR2 are MNHEY and SVGAGI. This CDR3 is built from 16 residues. V shed 3 bases and J shed 0 bases, with 14 bases lying between them. The CDR3 spells CASSYGRGLYQETQYF. The CDR3 DNA reads TGTGCCAGCAGTTATGGCCGGGGGCTCTACCAAGAGACCCAGTACTTC.

This sequence joins TRBV7-9 and TRBJ2-3, with 14 bases that match TRBD2. The junction had 8 bases not matched to a gene; V was cut back by 4 bases and J by 8 bases. The CDR3 has 16 residues. Germline V gene lookup returns CDR1 SEHNR and CDR2 FQNEAQ (reference sequence). CDR3 DNA: TGTGCCAGCAGCTCCCCCGGGACTAGCGGGAGTGGTACGCAGTATTTT. It yields the protein CASSSPGTSGSGTQYF.

The genes are TRBV6-5 and TRBJ2-7, with D unresolved. The CDR3 sequence is 11 residues long. Per the germline V gene, CDR1 is MNHEY and CDR2 is SVGAGI. Deletions cut 4 bases from V and 3 bases from J, with 4 bases between. Here the CDR3 reads CASSSFYEQYF. CDR3 DNA sequence: TGTGCCAGCAGTTCCTTCTACGAGCAGTACTTC.

This clonotype turned up a few times. The V call is TRBV7-2, the J call TRBJ1-2; D remains ambiguous. CDR3 length equals 13 residues. V was cut by 7 bases and J by 5 bases, with 14 bases left in between. CDR1 SGHTA and CDR2 FQGNSA come from the germline V gene. The CDR3 loop is CASTLLGEYGYTF. In DNA, the CDR3 is TGTGCCAGCACCCTTCTGGGAGAGTATGGCTACACCTTC.

The genes are TRBV6-5 and TRBJ1-2; 7 positions match TRBD1. CDR3 length: 16 residues. Per the germline V gene, CDR1 is MNHEY and CDR2 is SVGAGI. V was clipped by 0 bases and J by 0 bases; unmatched bases: 4. CDR3 sequence reads: CASSYSMGQPNYGYTF. In DNA, the CDR3 is TGTGCCAGCAGTTACTCGATGGGACAGCCTAACTATGGCTACACCTTC.

In its sample, this clonotype was seen a few times. V usage is TRBV7-3 and J usage is TRBJ2-5; TRBD2 matches at 9 bases. The CDR3 covers 16 residues. The germline CDR1 and CDR2 sequences are SGHTA and FQGTGA. J lost 3 bases, V lost 1 base, and 6 bases had no gene match. The CDR3 region is CASSLRASGVKETQYF. DNA of the CDR3: TGTGCCAGCAGCTTAAGAGCTAGCGGGGTGAAAGAGACCCAGTACTTC.

This clonotype qualifies as hyperexpanded. The chain links TRBV20-1 to TRBJ1-2, with TRBD1 matching over 9 bases. J lost 8 bases, V lost 6 bases, and 10 bases had no gene match. The CDR3 consists of 13 residues. Germline CDR1 is DFQATT and CDR2 is SNEGSKA (reference sequence). Here the CDR3 reads CSAAPGQGLGYTF. For the CDR3, the DNA is TGCAGTGCCGCCCCGGGACAGGGTTTAGGCTACACCTTC.

The V call is TRBV27, the J call TRBJ1-1, with TRBD1 as a possible D gene (5 bases). CDR1 is MNHEY and CDR2 is SMNVEV in the germline V gene (reference sequence). V was cut by 4 bases and J by 4 bases, with 13 bases left in between. CDR3 size: 14 residues. Written as DNA, the CDR3 is TGTGCCAGCAGTTCATACCTCGGGACCACTGAAGCTTTCTTT. This gives the protein CASSSYLGTTEAFF.

This clonotype was counted a single time. The rearrangement uses TRBV6-2 or TRBV6-3 and TRBJ1-2; D uncertain. Germline V lookup: CDR1 MNHEY, CDR2 SVGEGT. The CDR3 loop spans 13 amino acids. V shed 4 bases and J shed 0 bases, with 6 bases lying between them. The CDR3 here is CASSWGSNYGYTF. The CDR3 DNA sequence: TGTGCCAGCAGTTGGGGTTCTAACTATGGCTACACCTTC.

J is TRBJ2-5 and V is TRBV11-2, with 9 nucleotides matching TRBD2. Losses at the gene ends were 1 base for V and 5 bases for J; bases not matched to a gene: 8. This CDR3 contains 16 residues. Germline loops: CDR1 SGHAT, CDR2 FQNNGV. The DNA of the CDR3 is TGTGCCAGCAGCTTAGTAGGCGGGGGGGCCGGGGAGACCCAGTACTTC. Protein product: CASSLVGGGAGETQYF. The complete variable domain, with remaining parts taken from reference TRBV11-2 and TRBJ2-5, reads EAGVAQSPRYKIIEKRQSVAFWCNPISGHATLYWYQQILGQGPKLLIQFQNNGVVDDSQLPKDRFSAERLKGVDSTLKIQPAKLEDSAVYLCASSLVGGGAGETQYFGPGTRLLVL.

The chain links TRBV10-2 to TRBJ1-2; 7 nucleotides align to TRBD1. V trimming: 5 bases; J trimming: 4 bases; junction bases outside the gene matches: 10. Germline loops: CDR1 WSHSY, CDR2 SAAADI. The CDR3 is 15 residues long. DNA for the CDR3: TGCGCCAGCAGTCACCGGGACAGCCAAGCCTATGGCTACACCTTC. It codes for CASSHRDSQAYGYTF.

This chain links TRBV20-1 with TRBJ1-2; 10 bases fit TRBD1. V lost 1 base and J lost 4; bases outside the gene matches: 6. Looked up from germline, CDR1 is DFQATT and CDR2 is SNEGSKA (reference sequence). This CDR3 comprises 15 residues. CDR3 residues: CSARVRQGAVYGYTF. The CDR3 DNA reads as TGCAGTGCTAGAGTTCGACAGGGGGCTGTCTATGGCTACACCTTC.

The gene calls are TRBV20-1 and TRBJ2-5; D unresolved. V lost 3 bases, J lost 5 bases, and 16 bases lay in between. The CDR3 has 14 amino acids. The germline gives CDR1 DFQATT, CDR2 SNEGSKA (reference sequence). The CDR3 region is CSASLALVAETQYF. The DNA for the CDR3 is TGCAGTGCTAGTCTGGCCCTAGTGGCGGAGACCCAGTACTTC.

V and J are TRBV7-2 and TRBJ2-4, with TRBD2 matching 8 bases. This CDR3 has 14 residues. Germline CDR1 SGHTA, CDR2 FQGNSA. The junction had 5 bases not matched to a gene; V was cut back by 4 bases and J by 6 bases. CDR3 in DNA: TGTGCCAGCAGCTCGAGCGGGAGTGGAAACATTCAGTACTTC. This sequence encodes CASSSSGSGNIQYF.

This clonotype was seen only a few times. The chain uses TRBV11-1 and TRBJ1-1; D is perhaps TRBD1 (5 bases). This CDR3 has 17 amino acids. Germline V lookup: CDR1 SGHAT, CDR2 FQDESV (reference sequence). The V end was cut by 0 bases, the J end by 5 bases, with 19 bases between. Here the CDR3 DNA reads TGTGCCAGCAGCTTAGCGCTTGGGGCAGGGCCGGGGACTGAAGCTTTCTTT. This encodes CASSLALGAGPGTEAFF.

As to this clonotype: Germline and junction disagree at one end, which may indicate a read error. This sequence joins TRBV7-3 and TRBJ2-2; the D gene could be TRBD1 or TRBD2 (5 bases each). The CDR3 spans 16 residues. Germline V gene data show CDR1 as SGHTA and CDR2 as FQGTGA. Here the CDR3 reads CASSLGSSGTTRELFF. DNA for the CDR3: TGTGCCAGCAGCTTAGGGTCCTCGGGGACCACCAGGGAGCTGTTTTTT.

The chain couples TRBV12-3 or TRBV12-4 to TRBJ2-2, with 7 bases aligning to TRBD2. The CDR3 loop spans 15 amino acids. The V segment lost 2 bases and the J segment 6 bases; nucleotides outside the gene matches: 6. The CDR3 region is CASSLWLAEAGELFF. The CDR3 DNA sequence: TGTGCCAGCAGTTTATGGCTAGCGGAGGCCGGGGAGCTGTTTTTT.

The chain has TRBV6-1 and TRBJ1-2; TRBD1 agrees at 9 bases. Germline CDR1 MNHNS, CDR2 SASEGT. This CDR3 has 14 amino acids. The V gene end was trimmed by 7 bases and the J gene end by 8 bases; junction bases not matched to a gene: 11. CDR3 loop: CASTRTGGAWGYTF. The CDR3 nucleotides read TGTGCCAGCACCCGCACAGGGGGCGCATGGGGCTACACCTTC.

This sequence joins TRBV11-2 and TRBJ2-1; 9 nucleotides agree with TRBD2. Germline CDR1 is SGHAT and CDR2 is FQNNGV. The V gene end was trimmed by 0 bases and the J gene end by 8 bases; junction bases not matched to a gene: 14. The CDR3 runs 18 residues. The chain's CDR3 is CASSLDRLGGRAVDEQFF. For the CDR3, the DNA is TGTGCCAGCAGCTTAGATAGGTTAGGCGGGAGGGCTGTCGATGAGCAGTTCTTC.

This clonotype was found once. The genes are TRBV6-2 or TRBV6-3 and TRBJ2-3; 8 positions agree with TRBD1. The V gene end was trimmed by 5 bases and the J gene end by 1 base; junction bases not matched to a gene: 5. CDR1 is MNHEY and CDR2 is SVGEGT in the germline V gene. The CDR3 length is 15 residues. The DNA for the CDR3 is TGTGCCAGCAGTAGTGGACAGGGCCGCACAGATACGCAGTATTTT. Translation gives CASSSGQGRTDTQYF.

V and J are TRBV24-1 and TRBJ2-5; TRBD2 agrees at 12 bases. V shed 9 bases, J shed 5 bases, and the junction held 12 bases outside the gene matches. CDR1 and CDR2 (germline): KGHDR, SFDVKD. The CDR3 loop spans 16 amino acids. The CDR3, as DNA: TGTGCCACCGGTTTGGCTAGCGGGAGGGACAGGGAGACCCAGTACTTC. It codes for CATGLASGRDRETQYF.